The entry that follows covers one T cell receptor (beta chain) sequence. Germline CDR1 SGDLS, CDR2 YYNGEE. V was shortened by 1 base and J by 2 bases, with 9 bases between the two germline ends. This CDR3 is 14 amino acids long. During active infection, Seattle patients enrolled and were then monitored through disease. Original processing methods: Quantification of nucleated cells was approximated via reference gene primer amplification. TCRdb's table, derived via immunoSEQ multiplex PCR, lists solely in-frame clones and lacks some. V and J calls and clone size are those listed in that table; D and trimming were worked out from the DNA. The data hold hundreds of thousands of clones, with roughly four fifths observed a single time. The sample is drawn from a study of blood T cell repertoires in COVID-19. Study overall: The samples span acute and convalescent COVID-19 from the United States, Italy and Spain. PBMCs, B-cell-depleted T cells, or T cells were the source of the cDNA or gDNA that made up the material.

Sequenced material: peripheral blood. This TCR derives from a woman aged 80 or older with COVID-19, enrolled during active disease. The chain has TRBV9 and TRBJ2-5; D may be TRBD2 (5 bases). In nucleotides, the CDR3 is TGTGCCAGCAGCGTAAGGTGGGAGCAAGAGACCCAGTACTTC. Translation: CASSVRWEQETQYF.